This T cell receptor (beta chain) was recorded in a study of T cell responses to AZD1222 COVID-19 vaccine (dated by TCRdb to 2020 to 2023). In terms of the full investigation: A total of approximately 240 trial participants underwent TCR sequencing, of whom roughly 210 had received two doses of AZD1222 and approximately 26 had received two doses of the MenACWY control vaccine. Enrollment into the trials was organized by age into subgroups of 18-55, 56-69 and 70-plus years, and those subgroups contained about 160, 30 and 59 TCR-sequenced participants, respectively. Results the study describes overall, beyond this receptor: Because no samples from the day 14 peak response were available, repertoires could be characterized only after the peak T cell response. The whole spike protein was spanned by vaccine-associated CD4 TCRs, and dominant responses were seen in regions 160-218 and 743-854. Participants were mostly white British and included more females than males, and it was suggested by the authors that clonal diversity may have been underestimated. Reportedly, almost half of the unique spike-specific TCRs recognized epitopes lying outside the regions that are mutated in the B.1.351 and B.1.1.7 variants. Conclusions about previously exposed vaccinees are limited because only five or six AZD1222 recipients were SARS-CoV-2 seropositive at baseline. After two AZD1222 doses, spike-specific TCR breadth and depth were significantly higher than at day 0 and than in MenACWY recipients. In the small 56-69-year group, the increase in depth fell short of significance, most likely because of low power.

About this clone: Which antigen it targets is not known. No base quality values were provided; no much bigger clone lies one nucleotide off.

The CDR3 regions of human TCRbeta chains were analyzed by immunosequencing. On the authors' methods: Repertoire TCRs were matched against a reference library of SARS-CoV-2-specific TCRs generated with the MIRA antigen-specificity platform. Breadth meant the fraction of unique TCRs that were SARS-CoV-2-associated, whereas depth meant the fraction of total T cells that were SARS-CoV-2-associated. Using the MIRA data, every spike-specific TCR was mapped to the spike region that the TCR reacted to and assigned to either a CD4 or a CD8 class. Log10-transformed breadth and depth values were compared by one-way ANOVA with Sidak's multiple comparisons tests. TCRdb limited this immuneACCESS table to in-frame rearrangements with V and J called. A share of clones is missing; checked studies link under half to unresolved V genes, and the rest is unexplained. Clonal size and the V and J genes are those of that table, whereas D and trimming came from the DNA. Present in this sample are about 130,000 clones, roughly 93% of which were seen just once. 6% to 7.5% of the sample belongs to the ten largest clones.

Based on the germline V gene, the CDR1 and CDR2 sequences are MGHRA and YSYEKL. The junction carries 14 bases between V and J, which are trimmed by 3 bases and 8 bases respectively. From the cysteine through the phenylalanine, the CDR3 covers 14 amino acids. The sequence is cut down to CDR3 DNA, 42 bases in frame from base 1. Taken with the paper, the label for time point translates to: about 28 days (+/-7) after the second vaccine dose. Because spike-specific TCR depth and breadth did not differ between the two schedules, AZD1222 recipients who got a second dose at roughly 4 weeks were pooled with those who got a second dose at roughly 12 weeks. Vaccinee samples came from UK trials COV001 and COV002, including a single-blind randomized controlled phase 2/3 trial of AZD1222 (ChAdOx1 nCoV-19) in healthy adults. For TCRbeta chain sequencing, PBMC samples from trial participants were taken at day 0 and at day 28 after the second dose.

The sequence is built from TRBV4-1 and TRBJ1-3; the D gene is perhaps TRBD1, on 5 matching bases. Material: peripheral blood, obtained 28 days after the second AZD1222 dose. This sequence originates from an adult who received the AZD1222 COVID-19 vaccine. The CDR3 corresponds to CASSQEPRQHTIYF. The DNA is TGCGCCAGCAGCCAGGAGCCTCGACAGCACACCATATATTTT.